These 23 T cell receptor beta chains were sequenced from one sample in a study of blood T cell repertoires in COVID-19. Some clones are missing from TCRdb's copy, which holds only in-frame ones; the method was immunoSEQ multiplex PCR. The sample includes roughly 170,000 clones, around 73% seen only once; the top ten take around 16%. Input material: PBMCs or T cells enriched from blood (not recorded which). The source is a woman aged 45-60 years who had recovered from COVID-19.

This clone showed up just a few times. CDR3 DNA: TGTGCCAGTAGTCCCTCGACTAGCGGGTCGCGTGAGCAGTTCTTC. It codes for CASSPSTSGSREQFF. This rearrangement joins TRBV19 to TRBJ2-1, with 10 positions matching TRBD2. Germline V gene sequence: CDR1 LNHDA, CDR2 SQIVND (reference sequence). Losses at the gene ends were 5 bases for V and 9 bases for J; bases not matched to a gene: 10. The CDR3 sequence is 15 residues long.

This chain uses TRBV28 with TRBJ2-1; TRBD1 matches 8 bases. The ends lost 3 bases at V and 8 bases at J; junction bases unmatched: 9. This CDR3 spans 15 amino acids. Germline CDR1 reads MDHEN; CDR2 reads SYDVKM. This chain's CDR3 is CASSFPGGLKHEQFF. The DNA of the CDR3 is TGTGCCAGCAGTTTTCCAGGGGGCCTTAAGCATGAGCAGTTCTTC.

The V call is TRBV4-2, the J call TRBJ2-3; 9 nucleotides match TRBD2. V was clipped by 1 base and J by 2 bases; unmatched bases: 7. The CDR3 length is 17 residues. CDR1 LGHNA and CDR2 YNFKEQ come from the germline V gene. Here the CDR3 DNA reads TGTGCCAGCAGCCAAGTCGTGACTAGCGGACTCACAGATACGCAGTATTTT. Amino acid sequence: CASSQVVTSGLTDTQYF.

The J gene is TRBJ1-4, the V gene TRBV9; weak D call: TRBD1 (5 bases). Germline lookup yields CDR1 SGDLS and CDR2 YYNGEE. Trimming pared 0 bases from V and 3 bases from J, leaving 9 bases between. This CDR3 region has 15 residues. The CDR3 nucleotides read TGTGCCAGCAGCGTAGACGTCAGGGCTAATGAAAAACTGTTTTTT. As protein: CASSVDVRANEKLFF.

CDR3 in amino acids: CASSPPGLAGVGEQFF. The CDR3 DNA is TGCGCCAGCAGTCCACCGGGACTAGCGGGAGTAGGTGAGCAGTTCTTC. The V gene is TRBV5-1, the J gene TRBJ2-1; the match to TRBD2 covers 14 bases. In germline, CDR1 is SGHRS, CDR2 YFSETQ. This CDR3 spans 16 amino acids. Unmatched junction bases numbered 10, after V lost 5 bases and J lost 9 bases.

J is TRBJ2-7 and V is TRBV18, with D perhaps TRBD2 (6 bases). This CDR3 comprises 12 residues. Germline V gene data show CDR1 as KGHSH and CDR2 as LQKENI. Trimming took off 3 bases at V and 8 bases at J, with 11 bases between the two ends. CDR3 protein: CASSPEGGKQYF. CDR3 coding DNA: TGTGCCAGCTCACCGGAGGGCGGAAAGCAGTACTTC.

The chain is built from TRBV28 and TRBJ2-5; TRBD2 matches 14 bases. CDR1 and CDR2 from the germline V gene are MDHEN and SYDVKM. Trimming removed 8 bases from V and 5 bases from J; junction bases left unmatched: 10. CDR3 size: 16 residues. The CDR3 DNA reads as TGTGCCAGCGTTGGGAGACTAGCGGGAGGGGGGGAGACCCAGTACTTC. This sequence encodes CASVGRLAGGGETQYF.

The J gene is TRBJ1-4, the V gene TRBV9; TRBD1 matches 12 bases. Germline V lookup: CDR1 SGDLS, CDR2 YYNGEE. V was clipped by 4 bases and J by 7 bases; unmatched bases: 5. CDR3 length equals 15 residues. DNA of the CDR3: TGTGCCAGCAGCCCCGGGACAGGGGGCAGTGAAAAACTGTTTTTT. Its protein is CASSPGTGGSEKLFF.

CDR3 amino acids: CASSLLAGGSTDTQYF. In DNA, the CDR3 is TGTGCCAGCAGCCTACTAGCGGGAGGTAGCACAGATACGCAGTATTTT. V gene TRBV9 combines with J gene TRBJ2-3; 12 bases match TRBD2. Per the germline V gene, CDR1 is SGDLS and CDR2 is YYNGEE. The CDR3 runs 16 residues. V shed 4 bases, J shed 0 bases, and the junction held 3 bases outside the gene matches.

This CDR3 is CASSPTTSGYEQYF. The CDR3 DNA sequence: TGTGCCAGCAGCCCAACGACTAGCGGGTACGAGCAGTACTTC. V and J are TRBV11-2 and TRBJ2-7; 10 nucleotides line up with TRBD2. J was trimmed by 4 bases and V by 5 bases; bases with no gene match: 5. The CDR3 is 14 amino acids. Germline values: CDR1 SGHAT, CDR2 FQNNGV.

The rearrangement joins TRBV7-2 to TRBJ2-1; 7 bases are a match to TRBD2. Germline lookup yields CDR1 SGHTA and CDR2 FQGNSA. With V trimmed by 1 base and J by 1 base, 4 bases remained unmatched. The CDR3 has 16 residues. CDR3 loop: CASSLGGGGSYNEQFF. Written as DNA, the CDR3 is TGTGCCAGCAGCTTAGGGGGGGGTGGTTCCTACAATGAGCAGTTCTTC.

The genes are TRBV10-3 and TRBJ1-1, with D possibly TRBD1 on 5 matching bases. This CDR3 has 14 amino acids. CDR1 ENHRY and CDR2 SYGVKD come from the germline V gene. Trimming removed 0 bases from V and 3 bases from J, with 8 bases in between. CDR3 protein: CAISESWGDTEAFF. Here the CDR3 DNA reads TGTGCCATCAGTGAGTCATGGGGGGACACTGAAGCTTTCTTT.

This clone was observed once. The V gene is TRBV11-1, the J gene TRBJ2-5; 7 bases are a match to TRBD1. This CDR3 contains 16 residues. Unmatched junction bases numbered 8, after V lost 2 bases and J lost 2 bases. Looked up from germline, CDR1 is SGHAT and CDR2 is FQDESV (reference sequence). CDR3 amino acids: CASSLRRQGHQETQYF. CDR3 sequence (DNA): TGTGCCAGCAGCTTACGGCGACAGGGCCATCAAGAGACCCAGTACTTC.

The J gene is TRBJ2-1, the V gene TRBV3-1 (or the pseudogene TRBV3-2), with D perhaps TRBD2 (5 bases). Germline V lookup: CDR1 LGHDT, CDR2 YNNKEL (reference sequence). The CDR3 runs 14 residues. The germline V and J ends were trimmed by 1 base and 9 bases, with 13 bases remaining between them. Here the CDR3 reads CASSQASGSGEQFF. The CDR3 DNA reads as TGTGCCAGCAGCCAAGCTTCGGGGAGTGGTGAGCAGTTCTTC.

The CDR3 DNA follows: TGTGCCAGCAGCTCGGAGGGCGAACGGGGCAATCAGCCCCAGCATTTT. This translates into CASSSEGERGNQPQHF. V usage is TRBV7-8 and J usage is TRBJ1-5; D is ambiguous. CDR1 and CDR2 (germline): SGHVS, FQNEAQ. There are 16 residues in the CDR3. Trimming removed 4 bases from V and 2 bases from J, with 15 bases in between.

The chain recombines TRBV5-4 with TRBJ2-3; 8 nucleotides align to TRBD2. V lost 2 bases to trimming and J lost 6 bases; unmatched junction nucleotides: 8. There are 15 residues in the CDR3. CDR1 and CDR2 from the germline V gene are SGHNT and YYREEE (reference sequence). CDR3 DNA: TGTGCCAGCAGCTTCCCAGCGGGAGAGGGTGATACGCAGTATTTT. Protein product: CASSFPAGEGDTQYF.

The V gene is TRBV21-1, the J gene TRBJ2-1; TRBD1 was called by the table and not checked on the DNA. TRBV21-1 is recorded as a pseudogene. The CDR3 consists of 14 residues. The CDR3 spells CASSNRDRDNEQFF. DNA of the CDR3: TGTGCCAGCAGCAACCGGGACAGGGACAATGAGCAGTTCTTC.

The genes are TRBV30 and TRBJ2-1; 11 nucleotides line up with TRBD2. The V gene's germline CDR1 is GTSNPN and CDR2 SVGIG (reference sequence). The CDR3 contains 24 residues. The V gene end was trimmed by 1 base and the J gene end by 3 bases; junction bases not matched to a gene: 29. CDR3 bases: TGTGCCTGGAGTGCACATCGAGCCGGAATATTTTCTGCTCCGGGACTAGCGGTCTACAATGAGCAGTTCTTC. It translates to CAWSAHRAGIFSAPGLAVYNEQFF.

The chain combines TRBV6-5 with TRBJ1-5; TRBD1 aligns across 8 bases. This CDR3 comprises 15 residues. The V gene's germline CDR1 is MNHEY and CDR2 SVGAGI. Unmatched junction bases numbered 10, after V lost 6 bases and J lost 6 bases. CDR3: CASRPDRASPQPQHF. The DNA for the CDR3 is TGTGCCAGCAGACCGGACAGGGCAAGCCCTCAGCCCCAGCATTTT.

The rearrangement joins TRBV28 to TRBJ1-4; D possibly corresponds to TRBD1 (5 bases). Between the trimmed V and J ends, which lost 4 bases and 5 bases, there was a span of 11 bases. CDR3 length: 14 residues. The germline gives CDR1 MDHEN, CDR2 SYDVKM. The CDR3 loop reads CASSSPDTNEKLFF. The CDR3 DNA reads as TGTGCCAGCAGTTCACCGGACACAAATGAAAAACTGTTTTTT.

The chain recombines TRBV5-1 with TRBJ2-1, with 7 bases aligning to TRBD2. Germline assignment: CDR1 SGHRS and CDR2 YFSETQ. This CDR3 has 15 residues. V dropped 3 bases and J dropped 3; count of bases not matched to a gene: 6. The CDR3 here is CASSSSGNLYNEQFF. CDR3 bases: TGCGCCAGCAGCTCTAGCGGTAACCTCTACAATGAGCAGTTCTTC.

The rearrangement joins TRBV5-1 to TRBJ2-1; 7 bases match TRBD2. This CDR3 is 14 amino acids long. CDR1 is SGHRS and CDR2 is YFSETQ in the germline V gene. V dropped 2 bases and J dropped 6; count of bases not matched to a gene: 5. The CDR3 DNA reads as TGCGCCAGCAGCTTACAAGCGGGAACCAATGAGCAGTTCTTC. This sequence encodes CASSLQAGTNEQFF.

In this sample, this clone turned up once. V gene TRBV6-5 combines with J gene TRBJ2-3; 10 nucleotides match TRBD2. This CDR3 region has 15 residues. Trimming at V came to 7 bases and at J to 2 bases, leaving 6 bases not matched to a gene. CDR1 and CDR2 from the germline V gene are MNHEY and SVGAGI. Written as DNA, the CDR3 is TGTGCCAGCAATCAGCGGGAGGGATTCACAGATACGCAGTATTTT. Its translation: CASNQREGFTDTQYF.